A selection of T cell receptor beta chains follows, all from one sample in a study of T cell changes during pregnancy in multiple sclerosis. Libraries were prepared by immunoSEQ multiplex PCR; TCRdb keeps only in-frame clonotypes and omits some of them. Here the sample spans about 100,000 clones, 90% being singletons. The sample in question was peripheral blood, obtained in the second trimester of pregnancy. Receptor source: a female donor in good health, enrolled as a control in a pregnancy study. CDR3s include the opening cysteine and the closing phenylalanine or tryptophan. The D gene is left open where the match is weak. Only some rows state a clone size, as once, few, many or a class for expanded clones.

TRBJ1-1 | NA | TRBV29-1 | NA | CSVWQGGDTEAFF | TGCAGCGTTTGGCAGGGTGGAGACACTGAAGCTTTCTTT
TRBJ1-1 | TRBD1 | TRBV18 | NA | CASSPSVWNRGSTEAFF | TGTGCCAGCTCCCCATCCGTTTGGAACAGGGGAAGCACTGAAGCTTTCTTT
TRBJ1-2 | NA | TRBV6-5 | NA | CASSYLPRDSRGYTF | TGTGCCAGCAGTTACCTCCCGCGCGATTCGCGGGGCTACACCTTC
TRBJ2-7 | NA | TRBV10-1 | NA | CASSEALAGSYEQYF | TGCGCCAGCAGTGAAGCTCTAGCCGGGTCTTACGAGCAGTACTTC
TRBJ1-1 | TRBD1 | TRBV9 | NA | CASSPHRGANTEAFF | TGTGCCAGCAGCCCTCACAGGGGGGCGAACACTGAAGCTTTCTTT
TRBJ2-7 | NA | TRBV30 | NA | CAWSVGLASNEQYF | TGTGCCTGGAGTGTAGGGCTAGCCTCTAACGAGCAGTACTTC
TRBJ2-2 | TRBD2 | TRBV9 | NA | CASSRGLQTNTGELFF | TGTGCCAGCAGCCGGGGACTACAAACGAACACCGGGGAGCTGTTTTTT
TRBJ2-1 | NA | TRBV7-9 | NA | CASSLGSFNEQFF | TGTGCCAGCAGCTTAGGTAGTTTCAATGAGCAGTTCTTC
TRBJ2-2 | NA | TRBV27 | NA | CASSLGIGTGELFF | TGTGCCAGCAGCCTCGGGATCGGCACCGGGGAGCTGTTTTTT
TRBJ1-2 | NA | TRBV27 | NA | CAPGGYTF | TGTGCCCCCGGGGGCTACACCTTC
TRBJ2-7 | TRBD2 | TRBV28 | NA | CATRSGGINYEQYF | TGTGCCACCCGATCGGGGGGGATTAATTACGAGCAGTACTTC
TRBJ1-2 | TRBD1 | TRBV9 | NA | CASSTSGGQGFGYTF | TGTGCCAGCAGCACCTCGGGGGGACAGGGGTTCGGCTACACCTTC
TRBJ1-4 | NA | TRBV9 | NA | CASSPSGNEKLFF | TGTGCCAGCAGCCCTTCGGGGAATGAAAAACTGTTTTTT
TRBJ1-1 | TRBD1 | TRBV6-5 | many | CASRSRDSYTEAFF | TGTGCCAGCAGATCCCGGGACAGCTACACTGAAGCTTTCTTT
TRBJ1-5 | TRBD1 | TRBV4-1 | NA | CASSLGQVNQPQHF | TGCGCCAGCAGTCTCGGACAGGTCAATCAGCCCCAGCATTTT
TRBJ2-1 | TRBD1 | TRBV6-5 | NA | CASSPPGQGRREQFF | TGTGCCAGCAGTCCCCCCGGACAGGGAAGACGGGAGCAGTTCTTC
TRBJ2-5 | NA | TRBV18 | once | CASSPSGGAGETQYF | TGTGCCAGCTCACCTTCCGGGGGAGCAGGAGAGACCCAGTACTTC
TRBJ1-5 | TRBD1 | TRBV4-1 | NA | CASSPGAGGYSNQPQHF | TGCGCCAGCAGCCCAGGCGCAGGGGGATATAGCAATCAGCCCCAGCATTTT
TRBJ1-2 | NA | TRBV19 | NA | CASSAPGDNYGYTF | TGTGCCAGTAGTGCCCCAGGGGATAACTATGGCTACACCTTC
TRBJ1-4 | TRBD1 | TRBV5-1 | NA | CASSWDSYNEKLFF | TGCGCCAGCAGCTGGGACAGTTACAATGAAAAACTGTTTTTT
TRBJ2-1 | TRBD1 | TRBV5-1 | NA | CASKGQGRMNEQFF | TGCGCCAGCAAAGGACAGGGTCGAATGAATGAGCAGTTCTTC
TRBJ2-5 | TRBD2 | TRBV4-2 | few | CASSQGSSGDKTQYF | TGTGCCAGCAGCCAAGGGAGTAGCGGGGACAAGACCCAGTACTTC
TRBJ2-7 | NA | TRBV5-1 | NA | CASSVDTALYEQYF | TGCGCCAGCAGTGTTGACACCGCTCTCTACGAGCAGTACTTC
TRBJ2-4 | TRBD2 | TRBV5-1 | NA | CASSAVGGGDLLAKNIQYF | TGCGCCAGCAGCGCCGTTGGCGGGGGGGACCTATTAGCCAAAAACATTCAGTACTTC
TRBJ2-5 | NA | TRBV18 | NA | CASSPRDGSGETQYF | TGTGCCAGCTCACCACGGGACGGGAGTGGTGAGACCCAGTACTTC
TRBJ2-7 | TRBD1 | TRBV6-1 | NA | CASAPGQGFDEQYF | TGTGCCAGCGCGCCGGGACAGGGTTTCGACGAGCAGTACTTC
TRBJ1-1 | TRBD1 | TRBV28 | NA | CASSPVGGWGTGGTEAFF | TGTGCCAGCAGTCCGGTAGGGGGGTGGGGGACAGGGGGAACTGAAGCTTTCTTT
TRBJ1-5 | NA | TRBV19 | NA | CASSAYGTPNSNQPQHF | TGTGCCAGTAGTGCTTACGGGACACCGAATAGCAATCAGCCCCAGCATTTT
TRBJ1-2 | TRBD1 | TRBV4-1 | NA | CASSQAIRQGGYGYTF | TGCGCCAGCAGCCAGGCAATCCGACAGGGAGGATATGGCTACACCTTC
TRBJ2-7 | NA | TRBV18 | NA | CASSPSGYVSYEQYF | TGTGCCAGCTCACCAAGCGGGTATGTCTCCTACGAGCAGTACTTC
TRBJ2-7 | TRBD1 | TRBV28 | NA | CASSFHQGQGGNEQYF | TGTGCCAGCAGTTTCCATCAGGGACAGGGAGGGAACGAGCAGTACTTC
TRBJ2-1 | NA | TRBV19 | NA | CASSKGAYNEQFF | TGTGCCAGTAGTAAGGGGGCCTACAATGAGCAGTTCTTC
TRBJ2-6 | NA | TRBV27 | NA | CATLPRGSGANVLTF | TGTGCCACCCTTCCCAGGGGCTCTGGGGCCAACGTCCTGACTTTC
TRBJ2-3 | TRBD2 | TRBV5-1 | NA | CASSFGTSGADTQYF | TGCGCCAGCAGCTTCGGGACTAGCGGGGCAGATACGCAGTATTTT
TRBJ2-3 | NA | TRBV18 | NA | CASSPTQDTQYF | TGTGCCAGCTCACCAACGCAGGATACGCAGTATTTT
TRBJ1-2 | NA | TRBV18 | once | CASSLAPGVYGYTF | TGTGCCAGCTCACTTGCCCCAGGGGTGTATGGCTACACCTTC
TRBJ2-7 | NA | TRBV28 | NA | CASSLSPRLEQYF | TGTGCCAGCAGTTTATCTCCTAGACTTGAGCAGTACTTC
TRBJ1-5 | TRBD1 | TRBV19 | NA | CASSQGGWDHQPQHF | TGTGCCAGTAGTCAGGGGGGCTGGGATCATCAGCCCCAGCATTTT
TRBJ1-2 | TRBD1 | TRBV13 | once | CASSLRDRGPYGYTF | TGTGCCAGCAGCTTAAGGGACAGGGGGCCCTATGGCTACACCTTC
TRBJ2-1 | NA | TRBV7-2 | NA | CASSSFWKTSPSSANEQFF | TGTGCCAGCAGCTCTTTTTGGAAGACCTCACCCTCGAGCGCCAATGAGCAGTTCTTC
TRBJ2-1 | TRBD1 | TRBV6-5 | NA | CASSLQGAGEQFF | TGTGCCAGCAGTTTGCAGGGGGCTGGGGAGCAGTTCTTC
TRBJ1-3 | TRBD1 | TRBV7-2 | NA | CASSPTLGDRAGNTIYF | TGTGCCAGCAGCCCAACCCTAGGGGACAGGGCTGGAAACACCATATATTTT
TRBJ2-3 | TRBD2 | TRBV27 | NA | CASTAGGTDTQYF | TGTGCCAGCACGGCGGGAGGAACAGATACGCAGTATTTT
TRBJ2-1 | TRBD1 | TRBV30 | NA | CAWVTGGAGNEQFF | TGTGCCTGGGTTACAGGGGGCGCAGGGAATGAGCAGTTCTTC
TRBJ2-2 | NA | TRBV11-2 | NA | CASSTWERDTGELFF | TGTGCCAGCAGCACCTGGGAGCGGGACACCGGGGAGCTGTTTTTT
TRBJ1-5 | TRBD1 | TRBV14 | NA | CASSQRPTDRVPQESNQPQHF | TGTGCCAGCAGCCAACGTCCGACGGACAGGGTGCCTCAAGAATCCAATCAGCCCCAGCATTTT
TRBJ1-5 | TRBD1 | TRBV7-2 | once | CASSLGTGVMNSNQPQHF | TGTGCCAGCAGCTTAGGGACAGGGGTGATGAATAGCAATCAGCCCCAGCATTTT
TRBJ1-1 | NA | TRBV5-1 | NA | CASSLAGRGVAEAFF | TGCGCCAGCAGCTTGGCCGGAAGGGGTGTCGCTGAAGCTTTCTTT
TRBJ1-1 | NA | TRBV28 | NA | CASSSLTGLNTEAFF | TGTGCCAGCAGTTCCTTGACAGGTTTGAACACTGAAGCTTTCTTT
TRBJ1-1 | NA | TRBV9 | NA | CASSVGGGGPTEAFF | TGTGCCAGCAGCGTAGGTGGGGGAGGGCCCACTGAAGCTTTCTTT
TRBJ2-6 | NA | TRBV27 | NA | CASSAQGTGANVLTF | TGTGCCAGCAGCGCCCAGGGGACCGGGGCCAACGTCCTGACTTTC
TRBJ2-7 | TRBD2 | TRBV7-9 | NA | CASSYKGGGPYEQYF | TGTGCCAGCAGCTACAAGGGCGGGGGACCTTACGAGCAGTACTTC
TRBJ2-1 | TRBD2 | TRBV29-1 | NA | CSAEGLAGMYNEQFF | TGCAGCGCGGAAGGACTAGCGGGCATGTACAATGAGCAGTTCTTC
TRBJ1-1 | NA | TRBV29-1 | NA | CSVDRGLVAFF | TGCAGCGTTGACAGGGGCCTCGTAGCTTTCTTT